This is a list of T cell receptor beta chains from one sample in a study of Ad26.COV2.S vaccination and SARS-CoV-2 variants. Method: immunoSEQ multiplex PCR; TCRdb's copy keeps in-frame clones and lacks some. The top ten clones hold 9.5% to 12% of a sample with roughly 300,000 clones, approximately 86% of them seen once. This specimen consisted of peripheral blood, obtained in a trial of Ad26.COV2.S vaccine versus placebo. The receptors were sampled from a person aged 18-65 years who received the Ad26.COV2.S COVID-19 vaccine or a placebo. Each CDR3 is given with its conserved first and last residue. Each record gives: J gene, D gene, clone size, V gene, CDR3 protein, CDR3 DNA. D genes are given only for firm matches. Part of the rows lack a size; the others show once, few, many or a class for expanded clones.

TRBJ1-5 - - TRBV2 CASSAGLEGNQPQHF TGTGCCAGCAGTGCCGGACTCGAGGGAAATCAGCCCCAGCATTTT
TRBJ1-2 - - TRBV4-3 CASSQTDNVYGYTF TGCGCCAGCAGCCAAACCGACAATGTCTATGGCTACACCTTC
TRBJ1-2 TRBD1 - TRBV14 CASSQHLGQGLYGYTF TGTGCCAGCAGTCAGCATCTGGGACAGGGCTTATATGGCTACACCTTC
TRBJ1-4 - once TRBV28 CASSTGRVRNEKLFF TGTGCCAGCAGTACAGGTCGAGTGCGAAATGAAAAACTGTTTTTT
TRBJ2-7 - - TRBV27 CASSPDGGLPYEQYF TGTGCCAGCAGTCCGGACGGGGGGCTTCCATACGAGCAGTACTTC
TRBJ1-4 - - TRBV28 CASSSGTATNEKLFF TGTGCCAGCAGTTCCGGGACGGCAACTAATGAAAAACTGTTTTTT
TRBJ1-6 - - TRBV6-5 CASSYGDRSSSPLHF TGTGCCAGCAGTTACGGGGACCGGAGTAGTTCACCCCTCCACTTT
TRBJ2-3 TRBD2 - TRBV27 CARLAVSTDTQYF TGTGCCAGGCTAGCGGTAAGCACAGATACGCAGTATTTT
TRBJ2-7 TRBD1 once TRBV10-3 CAISPPDRGSPYEQYF TGTGCCATCAGTCCTCCGGACAGGGGATCTCCCTACGAGCAGTACTTC
TRBJ2-2 TRBD1 - TRBV5-1 CASSSRGSGTGELFF TGCGCCAGCAGCTCCAGGGGGTCAGGAACCGGGGAGCTGTTTTTT
TRBJ2-7 - - TRBV3-1/TRBV3-2 CASSQDRRRTTGEDEQYF TGTGCCAGCAGCCAAGATAGACGGCGGACGACGGGGGAGGACGAGCAGTACTTC
TRBJ1-6 - once TRBV30 CAWSRTSGPLHF TGTGCCTGGAGCCGTACGTCGGGTCCCCTCCACTTT
TRBJ2-7 - - TRBV11-1 CASSLDRGSPHEQYF TGTGCCAGCAGCTTAGACCGGGGGTCCCCCCACGAGCAGTACTTC
TRBJ2-1 TRBD2 - TRBV4-3 CASSHSGGGSPGNEQFF TGCGCCAGCAGCCATTCGGGCGGGGGGAGCCCAGGGAATGAGCAGTTCTTC
TRBJ2-1 - once TRBV3-1/TRBV3-2 CASSQDYQSYNEQFF TGTGCCAGCAGCCAAGATTACCAGAGCTACAATGAGCAGTTCTTC
TRBJ1-1 - - TRBV5-4 CASSPGTDEAFF TGTGCCAGCAGCCCTGGGACGGATGAAGCTTTCTTT
TRBJ2-5 - - TRBV9 CASSGQETQYF TGTGCCAGCAGCGGCCAAGAGACCCAGTACTTC
TRBJ1-2 - - TRBV5-6 CASSLAWRGDQNGYTF TGTGCCAGCAGCTTGGCCTGGAGGGGGGATCAGAATGGCTACACCTTC
TRBJ2-3 - - TRBV3-1/TRBV3-2 CASSQVQGGRDTQYF TGTGCCAGCAGCCAAGTCCAGGGGGGGAGAGATACGCAGTATTTT
TRBJ2-7 TRBD1 - TRBV10-3 CAISAGTDVEQYF TGTGCCATCAGTGCCGGGACAGACGTCGAGCAGTACTTC
TRBJ1-5 TRBD1 once TRBV7-8 CASSLWTGYSNQPQHF TGTGCCAGCAGCTTATGGACAGGGTATAGCAATCAGCCCCAGCATTTT
TRBJ2-1 - - TRBV7-3 CASSQGSPYNEQFF TGTGCCAGCAGCCAAGGAAGCCCCTACAATGAGCAGTTCTTC
TRBJ1-1 TRBD1 - TRBV29-1 CSVRTGGTAEAFF TGCAGCGTTCGGACAGGGGGGACCGCTGAAGCTTTCTTT
TRBJ1-1 - few TRBV6-5 CASTRAPNTEAFF TGTGCCAGCACGAGGGCCCCGAACACTGAAGCTTTCTTT
TRBJ2-7 TRBD1 few TRBV6-6 CASSHRDRGPYEQYF TGTGCCAGCAGCCACCGGGACAGGGGCCCCTACGAGCAGTACTTC
TRBJ2-7 TRBD2 - TRBV7-6 CASSLVGGTSEREQYF TGTGCCAGCAGCTTAGTGGGAGGGACTAGCGAGCGGGAGCAGTACTTC